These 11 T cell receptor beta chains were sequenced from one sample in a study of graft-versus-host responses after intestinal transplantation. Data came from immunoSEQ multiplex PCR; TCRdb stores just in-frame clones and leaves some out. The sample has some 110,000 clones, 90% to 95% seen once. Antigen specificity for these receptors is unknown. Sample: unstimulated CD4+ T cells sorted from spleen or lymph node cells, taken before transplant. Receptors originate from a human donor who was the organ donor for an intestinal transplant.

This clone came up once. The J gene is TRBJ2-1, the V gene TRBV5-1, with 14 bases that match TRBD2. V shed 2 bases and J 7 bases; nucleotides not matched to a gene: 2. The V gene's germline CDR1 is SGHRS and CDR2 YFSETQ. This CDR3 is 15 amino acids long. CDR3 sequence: CASSFRLAGGNEQFF. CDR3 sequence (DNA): TGCGCCAGCAGCTTCCGACTAGCGGGAGGGAATGAGCAGTTCTTC.

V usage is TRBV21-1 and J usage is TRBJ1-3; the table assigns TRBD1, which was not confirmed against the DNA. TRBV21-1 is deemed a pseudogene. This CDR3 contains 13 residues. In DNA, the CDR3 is TGTGCCGACCCGGGCAGGGATGGAAACACCATATATTTT. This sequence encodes CADPGRDGNTIYF.

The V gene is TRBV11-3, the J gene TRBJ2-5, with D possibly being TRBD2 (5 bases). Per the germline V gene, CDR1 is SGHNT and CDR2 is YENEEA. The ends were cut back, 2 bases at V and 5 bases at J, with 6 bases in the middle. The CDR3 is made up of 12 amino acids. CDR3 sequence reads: CASSLRGETQYF. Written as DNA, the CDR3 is TGTGCCAGCAGCTTAAGAGGGGAGACCCAGTACTTC.

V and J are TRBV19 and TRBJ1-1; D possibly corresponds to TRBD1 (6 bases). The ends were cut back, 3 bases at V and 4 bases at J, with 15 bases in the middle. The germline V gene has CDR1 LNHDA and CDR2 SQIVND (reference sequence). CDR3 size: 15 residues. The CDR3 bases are TGTGCCAGTAGTATGGCACAGGGAAAAAGCACTGAAGCTTTCTTT. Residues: CASSMAQGKSTEAFF. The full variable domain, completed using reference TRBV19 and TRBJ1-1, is DGGITQSPKYLFRKEGQNVTLSCEQNLNHDAMYWYRQDPGQGLRLIYYSQIVNDFQKGDIAEGYSVSREKKESFPLTVTSAQKNPTAFYLCASSMAQGKSTEAFFGQGTRLTVV.

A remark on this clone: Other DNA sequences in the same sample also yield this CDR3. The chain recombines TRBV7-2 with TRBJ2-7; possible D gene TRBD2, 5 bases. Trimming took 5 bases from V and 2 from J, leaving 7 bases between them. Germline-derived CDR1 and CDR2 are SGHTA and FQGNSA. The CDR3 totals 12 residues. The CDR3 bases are TGTGCCAGCAGCCCCGGGACCTACGAGCAGTACTTC. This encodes CASSPGTYEQYF.

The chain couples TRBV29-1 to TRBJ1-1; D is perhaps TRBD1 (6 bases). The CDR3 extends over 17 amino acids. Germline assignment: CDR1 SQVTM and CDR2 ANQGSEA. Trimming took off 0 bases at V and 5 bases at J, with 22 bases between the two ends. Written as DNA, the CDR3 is TGCAGCGTTGAAGACTTCCGGGACACAAAGTGGGGAACTGAAGCTTTCTTT. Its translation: CSVEDFRDTKWGTEAFF.

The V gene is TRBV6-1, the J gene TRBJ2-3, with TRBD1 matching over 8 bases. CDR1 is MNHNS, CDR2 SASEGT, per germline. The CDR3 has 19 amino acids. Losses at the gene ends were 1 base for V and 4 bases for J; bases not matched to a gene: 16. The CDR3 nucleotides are TGTGCCAGCAGTGAAGACACGTTGGCGAGGACAGGGTGGGCAGATACGCAGTATTTT. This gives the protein CASSEDTLARTGWADTQYF.

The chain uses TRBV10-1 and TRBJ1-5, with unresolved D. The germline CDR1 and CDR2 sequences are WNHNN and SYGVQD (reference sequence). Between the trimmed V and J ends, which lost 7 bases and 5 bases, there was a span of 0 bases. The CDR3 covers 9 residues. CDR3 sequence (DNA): TGCGCCAGCAATCAGCCCCAGCATTTT. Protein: CASNQPQHF.

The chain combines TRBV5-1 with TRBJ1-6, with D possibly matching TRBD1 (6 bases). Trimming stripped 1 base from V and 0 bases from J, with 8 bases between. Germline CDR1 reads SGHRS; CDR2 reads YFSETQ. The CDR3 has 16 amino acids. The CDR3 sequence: CASSLRGSSYNSPLHF. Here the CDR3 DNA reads TGCGCCAGCAGCTTGAGGGGGAGCTCCTATAATTCACCCCTCCACTTT. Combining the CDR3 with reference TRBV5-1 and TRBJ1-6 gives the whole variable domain KAGVTQTPRYLIKTRGQQVTLSCSPISGHRSVSWYQQTPGQGLQFLFEYFSETQRNKGNFPGRFSGRQFSNSRSEMNVSTLELGDSALYLCASSLRGSSYNSPLHFGNGTRLTVT.

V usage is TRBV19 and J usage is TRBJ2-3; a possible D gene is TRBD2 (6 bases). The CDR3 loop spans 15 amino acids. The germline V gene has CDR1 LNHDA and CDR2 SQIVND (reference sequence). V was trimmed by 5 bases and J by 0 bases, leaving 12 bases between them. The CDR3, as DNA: TGTGCCAGTAGTGAGTCCGGGACTAGCACAGATACGCAGTATTTT. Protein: CASSESGTSTDTQYF.

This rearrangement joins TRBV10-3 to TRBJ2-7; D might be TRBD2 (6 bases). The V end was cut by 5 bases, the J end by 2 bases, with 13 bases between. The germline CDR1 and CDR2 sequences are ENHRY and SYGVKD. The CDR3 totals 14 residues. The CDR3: CAISSNPGAYEQYF. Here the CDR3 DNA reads TGTGCCATCAGTTCAAATCCGGGGGCCTACGAGCAGTACTTC.